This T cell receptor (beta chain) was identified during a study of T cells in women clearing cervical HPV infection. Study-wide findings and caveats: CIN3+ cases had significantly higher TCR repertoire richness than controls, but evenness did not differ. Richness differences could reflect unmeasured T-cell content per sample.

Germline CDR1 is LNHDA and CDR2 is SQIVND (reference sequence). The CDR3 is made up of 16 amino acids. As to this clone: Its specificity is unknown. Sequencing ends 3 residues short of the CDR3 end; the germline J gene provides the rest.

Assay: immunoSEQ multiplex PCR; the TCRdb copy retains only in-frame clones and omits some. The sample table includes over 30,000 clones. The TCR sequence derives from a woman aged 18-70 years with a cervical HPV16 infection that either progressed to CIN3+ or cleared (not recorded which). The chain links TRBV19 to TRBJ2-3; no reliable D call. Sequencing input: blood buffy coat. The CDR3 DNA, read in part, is TGTGCCAGTAGTATATCCCGTGCCACTATCAATCAGCCG. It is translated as CASSISRATINQP. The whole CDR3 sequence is CASSISRATINQPQYF.